The rows below give T cell receptor beta chains drawn from one sample of a study of blood T cell repertoires in COVID-19. Sequencing used immunoSEQ multiplex PCR; TCRdb keeps in-frame clones, though not all of them. The sample has more than 60,000 clones, 70% to 85% seen once. The sequenced sample consisted of peripheral blood. These receptors were obtained from a man in his forties or fifties with COVID-19, enrolled during active disease. The CDR3 runs from the conserved cysteine through the conserved F or W. D genes are given only for firm matches. Size is omitted from some rows. Given values are once, few, many or a class for expanded clones.

v_call	clone_size	j_call	d_call	cdr3_nt	cdr3_aa
TRBV5-4	.	TRBJ2-3	TRBD2	TGTGCCAGCAGCTTAGGTAGCGGGGGTATAGATACGCAGTATTTT	CASSLGSGGIDTQYF
TRBV6-2/TRBV6-3	.	TRBJ1-1	TRBD1	TGTGCCAGCAGTGTGGACAGGGGGCATCGGTACACTGAAGCTTTCTTT	CASSVDRGHRYTEAFF
TRBV12-3/TRBV12-4	once	TRBJ2-1	.	TGTGCCAGCAGCTTAAAGAGGAATGAGCAGTTCTTC	CASSLKRNEQFF
TRBV5-4	.	TRBJ1-1	TRBD1	TGTGCCAGCAGTCGGGACAGTTTCACTGAAGCTTTCTTT	CASSRDSFTEAFF
TRBV3-1/TRBV3-2	.	TRBJ2-3	.	TGTGCCAGCAGCCCTTTCACAGATACGCAGTATTTT	CASSPFTDTQYF
TRBV9	.	TRBJ1-1	.	TGTGCCAGCAGCGCGGGATGGGGGAACACTGAAGCTTTCTTT	CASSAGWGNTEAFF
TRBV4-2	.	TRBJ2-4	.	TGTGCCAGCAGCCAGACAGGTCCCCGTGGCGTGGACATTCAGTACTTC	CASSQTGPRGVDIQYF
TRBV18	.	TRBJ1-1	.	TGTGCCAGCTCCCCGGTAGCGAACACTGAAGCTTTCTTT	CASSPVANTEAFF
TRBV30	.	TRBJ1-6	.	TGTGCCTGGAGTCTTGCCGGGGGAGGGGTAAAGAATTCACCCCTCCACTTT	CAWSLAGGGVKNSPLHF
TRBV6-2/TRBV6-3	.	TRBJ2-3	TRBD2	TGTGCCAGCAGCCCCCGCGGCGGGGGAACAGATACGCAGTATTTT	CASSPRGGGTDTQYF
TRBV18	many	TRBJ2-7	TRBD1	TGTGCCAGCTCACCAGGGGGCCGGGACAGAGCCTACGAGCAGTACTTC	CASSPGGRDRAYEQYF
TRBV30	.	TRBJ2-3	TRBD2	TGTGCCTGGAGATCTAGCGGGGGCCTTAGCACAGATACGCAGTATTTT	CAWRSSGGLSTDTQYF
TRBV2	.	TRBJ2-7	.	TGTGCCAGCAGTGAGATGACAGAAACGGCGCAGTACTTC	CASSEMTETAQYF
TRBV11-2	.	TRBJ2-7	TRBD1	TGTGCCAGCAGCTTAGGGACAGGCCGGCAGGAGCAGTACTTC	CASSLGTGRQEQYF
TRBV3-1/TRBV3-2	.	TRBJ1-4	.	TGTGCCAGCAGCCAAGGGTTACAGGATTCTGAAAAACTGTTTTTT	CASSQGLQDSEKLFF
TRBV6-5	.	TRBJ1-6	.	TGTGCCAGCAGTTACTCGACTGGAGGGACTAATTCACCCCTCCACTTT	CASSYSTGGTNSPLHF
TRBV5-1	few	TRBJ1-4	TRBD1	TGCGCCAGCAGTTTTCGGGACAGAGGTGAAAAACTGTTTTTT	CASSFRDRGEKLFF
TRBV7-9	.	TRBJ1-1	.	TGTGCCAGCAGCTCGGTACAGGGCGGGAACACTGAAGCTTTCTTT	CASSSVQGGNTEAFF
TRBV19	.	TRBJ2-6	.	TGTGCCAGTAGTACAGGGAACTCTGGGGCCAACGTCCTGACTTTC	CASSTGNSGANVLTF
TRBV18	.	TRBJ1-5	.	TGTGCCAGCTCACCAGGCGGAATGGGCAATCAGCCCCAGCATTTT	CASSPGGMGNQPQHF
TRBV4-3	.	TRBJ2-1	TRBD2	TGCGCCAGCAGCCAAGATCGGACTAGCACCTACAATGAGCAGTTCTTC	CASSQDRTSTYNEQFF
TRBV11-2	.	TRBJ2-4	TRBD2	TGTGCCAGCAGACTAGCGGGGGGAGCCAAAAACATTCAGTACTTC	CASRLAGGAKNIQYF
TRBV7-7	.	TRBJ2-1	TRBD1	TGTGCTAGCAGCTTAGCCTATAGACAGGGCGATGAGCAGTTCTTC	CASSLAYRQGDEQFF
TRBV19	.	TRBJ1-1	.	TGTGCCAGTAGCATACAGGTGAACACTGAAGCTTTCTTT	CASSIQVNTEAFF
TRBV12-3/TRBV12-4	.	TRBJ1-2	.	TGTGCCAGCAGCGACAGGCCCGGGGGCTACACCTTC	CASSDRPGGYTF
TRBV27	.	TRBJ1-4	.	TGTGCCAGCAGTTTAGGTCAGGGGCGCGGTGAAAAACTGTTTTTT	CASSLGQGRGEKLFF
TRBV6-5	.	TRBJ1-5	.	TGTGCCAGTCAGGGTGCCAATCAGCCCCAGCATTTT	CASQGANQPQHF
TRBV5-5	.	TRBJ2-7	.	TGTGCCAGCAGAGATCCGACAGGGAGGAGCTCCTACGAGCAGTACTTC	CASRDPTGRSSYEQYF
TRBV5-4	.	TRBJ1-6	.	TGTGCCAGCAGCTTGGCGGGGGTGTATAATTCACCCCTCCACTTT	CASSLAGVYNSPLHF
TRBV7-4	.	TRBJ2-7	TRBD1	TGTGCCAGCAGCTCACAGGGGTCCCTCATGACCTACGAGCAGTACTTC	CASSSQGSLMTYEQYF
TRBV6-6	.	TRBJ2-7	.	TGTGCCAGCCGAGACAGGACAACCTACGAGCAGTACTTC	CASRDRTTYEQYF
TRBV20-1	.	TRBJ2-4	TRBD1	TGCAGTGCTAGTACAAGGACAGGGAGCATTCAGTACTTC	CSASTRTGSIQYF
TRBV7-2	few	TRBJ2-5	.	TGTGCCAGCAGCTTGGGCGGGGTTTTCCAAGAGACCCAGTACTTC	CASSLGGVFQETQYF
TRBV2	.	TRBJ1-1	.	TGTGCCAGCAGTGGTGGGCAGGGGTACACTGAAGCTTTCTTT	CASSGGQGYTEAFF
TRBV19	.	TRBJ2-1	TRBD2	TGTGCCAGTAGTAGTACTAGCGGGGCCTACAATGAGCAGTTCTTC	CASSSTSGAYNEQFF
TRBV11-2	.	TRBJ2-7	TRBD1	TGTGCCAGCCGCTACGGACAGGGTACCTACGAGCAGTACTTC	CASRYGQGTYEQYF
TRBV9	.	TRBJ2-1	TRBD1	TGTGCCAGCAGCGGGAGACTGACAGGGGTTGAGCAGTTCTTC	CASSGRLTGVEQFF
TRBV4-2	.	TRBJ2-1	TRBD2	TGTGCCAGCAGCGAAGGGACTAGCGATTACAATGAGCAGTTCTTC	CASSEGTSDYNEQFF
TRBV13	.	TRBJ2-1	TRBD2	TGTGCCAGCAGCTGGAGCGGGGGGAGATACAATGAGCAGTTCTTC	CASSWSGGRYNEQFF
TRBV11-3	.	TRBJ2-1	TRBD2	TGTGCCAGCAGCCCCCACGCTAGCGGGGGGTACGAGCAGTTCTTC	CASSPHASGGYEQFF
TRBV15	few	TRBJ1-2	.	TGTGCCACCAGCAGAGATTCCGGCAGGGTGGAGGGCTACACCTTC	CATSRDSGRVEGYTF
TRBV5-5	once	TRBJ1-2	TRBD1	TGTGCCAGCAGCTTGTCCGCGGGACAGGGTGCCTATGGCTACACCTTC	CASSLSAGQGAYGYTF
TRBV5-1	.	TRBJ1-3	TRBD1	TGCGCCAGCAGCTCAGACAGGGCTGGAAACACCATATATTTT	CASSSDRAGNTIYF
TRBV28	.	TRBJ1-2	.	TGTGCCAGCAGTTTTCGCGGTTCCTATGGCTACACCTTC	CASSFRGSYGYTF
TRBV5-4	.	TRBJ2-5	.	TGTGCCAGCAGCCCCACTAGCATCCAAGAGACCCAGTACTTC	CASSPTSIQETQYF
TRBV4-1	.	TRBJ2-3	.	TGCGCCAGCAGCCTTGGATCCGGTGGGGCCATTGGGTCAGATACGCAGTATTTT	CASSLGSGGAIGSDTQYF
TRBV27	.	TRBJ1-5	.	TGTGCCAGCAGTTTTGCCGGTGCTACCAATCAGCCCCAGCATTTT	CASSFAGATNQPQHF
TRBV7-2	.	TRBJ2-1	.	TGTGCCAGCAGAATGGTGGGGGCCTGGTATTACAATGAGCAGTTCTTC	CASRMVGAWYYNEQFF
TRBV6-5	.	TRBJ2-2	TRBD1	TGTGCCAGCAGCACAGGGGAAGTCACCGGGGAGCTGTTTTTT	CASSTGEVTGELFF
TRBV4-1	.	TRBJ2-1	TRBD1	TGCGCCAGCAGCCAAGAGGACAGGCTCTTTTACAATGAGCAGTTCTTC	CASSQEDRLFYNEQFF
TRBV19	.	TRBJ1-2	TRBD1	TGTGCCAGTAGTATAGACCCCAGGGGGTTAGGAGGCTACACCTTC	CASSIDPRGLGGYTF